This T cell receptor (beta chain) was observed in a study of cytomegalovirus exposure and HLA in healthy donors (dated 2017 in TCRdb). Regarding the research as a whole: According to a later analysis, the 120 or so validation repertoires were produced on the same platform as the 700 or so repertoires of the first cohort. The aim of the study was to test whether cataloging public T cell receptors could identify signatures of past pathogen exposure. Along with the approximately 700-subject first cohort, a separate validation cohort of over a hundred different subjects was used. High-throughput TCR immunosequencing, statistical association of individual TCRs with disease status, and machine learning were combined to predict cytomegalovirus infection status. What the authors observed across the whole study: Three of the identified cytomegalovirus-associated TCR beta chains were confirmed in vitro to be specific for cytomegalovirus antigens. In the study, 150 to 200 TCR beta chains were listed as associated with cytomegalovirus. Cytomegalovirus status was reported to be diagnosed by the classifier with high specificity and sensitivity in both the original and validation cohorts. It was suggested by the authors that the approach could potentially be generalized to other disease states and immunological phenotypes. While some public TCRs were present in many individuals, most TCR sequences turned up only very rarely across donors. Of the cluster scores, roughly 95% were above 0 in a later analysis, which found that TCRs clustered in the first cohort also tended to co-occur in the 120 or so validation repertoires. The validation cohort had no HLA typing available for a later analysis, so co-occurrence within that cohort was assessed over all 120 or so repertoires.

A note on this clone: There is no known antigen for this receptor. Base qualities were left out, and no much larger clone turns up one base away.

Libraries were prepared through the immunoSEQ multiplex PCR assay. In the authors' own workflow: A statistical classification framework was built for diagnosing cytomegalovirus status from the catalog of TCR beta chain sequences. The table was pulled from immuneACCESS by TCRdb, which kept in-frame rearrangements only. Such tables lose some clones; where checked, under half of the loss comes from unresolved V genes, and the rest has no known cause. V, J and clone size are those of that table, while D and trimming were read from the DNA. In this sample the table shows fewer than 250,000 clones, 65% to 85% of which occur a single time. The ten largest clones take up 11% to 15% of the sample. V sheds 6 bases and J sheds 1 base, leaving 13 bases between their ends. Looking up the germline V gene (reference sequence) yields CDR1 SGHNT and CDR2 YYREEE. CDR3 length: 14 amino acids, cysteine to phenylalanine. Only the CDR3 part of the read is kept: 42 bases, read in frame from the first base.

The donors were included in the validation cohort of approximately 130 subjects, a group kept apart from the roughly 680-subject first cohort. Rearrangement joined TRBV5-4 to TRBJ1-1; there is no confident call for the D gene. What was sequenced was PBMCs. This clonotype was sampled from a woman aged 30 to 39 in good health and CMV-seropositive. In nucleotide form, the sequence is TGTGCCAGCAACATCCGCGGGAAGAACACTGAAGCTTTCTTT. The translation is CASNIRGKNTEAFF.